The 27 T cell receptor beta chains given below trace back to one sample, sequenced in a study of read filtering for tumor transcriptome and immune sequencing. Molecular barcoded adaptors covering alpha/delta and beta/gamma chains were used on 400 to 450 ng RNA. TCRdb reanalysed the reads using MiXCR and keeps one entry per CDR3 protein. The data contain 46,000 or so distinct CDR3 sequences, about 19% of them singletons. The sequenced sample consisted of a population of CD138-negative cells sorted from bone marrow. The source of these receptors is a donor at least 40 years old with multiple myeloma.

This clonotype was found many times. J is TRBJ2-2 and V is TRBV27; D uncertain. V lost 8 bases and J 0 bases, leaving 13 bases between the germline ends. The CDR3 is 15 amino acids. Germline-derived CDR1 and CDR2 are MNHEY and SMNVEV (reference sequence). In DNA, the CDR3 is TGTGCCAGCTCGCTGCGCCGCACGAACACCGGGGAGCTGTTTTTT. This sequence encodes CASSLRRTNTGELFF.

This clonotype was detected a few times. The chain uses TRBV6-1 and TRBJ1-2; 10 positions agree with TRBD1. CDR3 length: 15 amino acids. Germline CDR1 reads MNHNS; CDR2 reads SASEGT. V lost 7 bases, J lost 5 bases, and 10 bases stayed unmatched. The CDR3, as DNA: TGTGCCAGCATGATGGGACAGGGGAGGCGGTATGGCTACACCTTC. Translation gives CASMMGQGRRYGYTF.

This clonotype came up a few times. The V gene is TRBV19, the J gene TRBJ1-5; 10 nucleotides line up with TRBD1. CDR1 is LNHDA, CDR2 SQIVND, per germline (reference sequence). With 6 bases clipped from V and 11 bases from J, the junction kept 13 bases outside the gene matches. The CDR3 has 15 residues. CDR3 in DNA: TGTGCCAGTAGGGAAACCGGGACAGGGGATTTGGCCCAGCATTTT. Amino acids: CASRETGTGDLAQHF.

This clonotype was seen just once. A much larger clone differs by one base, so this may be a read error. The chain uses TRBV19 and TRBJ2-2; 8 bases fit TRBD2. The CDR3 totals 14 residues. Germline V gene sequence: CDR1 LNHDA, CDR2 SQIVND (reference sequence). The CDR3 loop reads CASWRRGETGGLFF. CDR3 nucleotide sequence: TGTGCCAGTTGGAGGCGGGGGGAGACCGGGGGGCTGTTTTTT.

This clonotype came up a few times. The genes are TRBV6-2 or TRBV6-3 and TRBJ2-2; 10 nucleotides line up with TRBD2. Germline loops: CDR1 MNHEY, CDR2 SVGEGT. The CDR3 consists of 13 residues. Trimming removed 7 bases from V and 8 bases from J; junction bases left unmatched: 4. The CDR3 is CASIDSGRGELFF. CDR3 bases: TGTGCCAGCATCGATAGCGGGAGGGGGGAGCTGTTTTTT.

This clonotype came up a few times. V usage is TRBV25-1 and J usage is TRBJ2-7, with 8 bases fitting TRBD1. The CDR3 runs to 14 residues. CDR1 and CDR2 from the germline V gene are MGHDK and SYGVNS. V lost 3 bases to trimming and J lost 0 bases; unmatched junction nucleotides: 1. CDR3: CASSETGASYEQYF. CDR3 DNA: TGTGCCAGCAGTGAGACAGGGGCCTCCTACGAGCAGTACTTC.

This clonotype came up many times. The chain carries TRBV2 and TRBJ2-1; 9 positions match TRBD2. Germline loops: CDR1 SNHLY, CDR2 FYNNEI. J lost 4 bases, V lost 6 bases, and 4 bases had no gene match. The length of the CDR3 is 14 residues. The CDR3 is CASRTSGNYNEQFF. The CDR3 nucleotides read TGTGCCAGCAGGACTAGCGGCAATTACAATGAGCAGTTCTTC. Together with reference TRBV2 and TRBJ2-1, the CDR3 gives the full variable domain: EPEVTQTPSHQVTQMGQEVILRCVPISNHLYFYWYRQILGQKVEFLVSFYNNEISEKSEIFDDQFSVERPDGSNFTLKIRSTKLEDSAMYFCASRTSGNYNEQFFGPGTRLTVL.

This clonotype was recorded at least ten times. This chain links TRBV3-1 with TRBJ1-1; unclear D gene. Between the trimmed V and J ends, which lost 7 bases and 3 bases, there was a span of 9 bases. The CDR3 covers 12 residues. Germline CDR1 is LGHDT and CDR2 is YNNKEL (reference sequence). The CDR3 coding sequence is TGTGCCAGCATCTCAAAGGACACTGAAGCTTTCTTT. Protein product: CASISKDTEAFF.

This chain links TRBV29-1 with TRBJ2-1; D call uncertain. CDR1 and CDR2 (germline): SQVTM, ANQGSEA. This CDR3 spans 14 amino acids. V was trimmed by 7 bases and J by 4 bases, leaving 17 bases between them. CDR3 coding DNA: TGCAGCGCGGCCCCCCCAGGACCTTACAATGAGCAGTTCTTC. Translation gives CSAAPPGPYNEQFF.

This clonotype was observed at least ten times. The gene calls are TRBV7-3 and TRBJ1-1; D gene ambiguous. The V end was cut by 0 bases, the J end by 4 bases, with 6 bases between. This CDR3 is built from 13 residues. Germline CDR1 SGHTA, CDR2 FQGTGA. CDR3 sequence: CASSLTGPTEAFF. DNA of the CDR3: TGTGCCAGCAGCTTAACAGGGCCCACTGAAGCTTTCTTT.

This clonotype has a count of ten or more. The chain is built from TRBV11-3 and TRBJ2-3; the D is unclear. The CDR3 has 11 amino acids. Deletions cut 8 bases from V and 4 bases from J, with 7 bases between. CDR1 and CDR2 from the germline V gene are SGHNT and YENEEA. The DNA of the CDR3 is TGTGCCAGCGCCAGCGCAGATACGCAGTATTTT. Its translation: CASASADTQYF.

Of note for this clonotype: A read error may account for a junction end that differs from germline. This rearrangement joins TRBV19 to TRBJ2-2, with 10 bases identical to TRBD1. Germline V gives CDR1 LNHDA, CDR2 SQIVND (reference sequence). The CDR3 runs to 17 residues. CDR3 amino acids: CASSMGQGTGYTGELLF. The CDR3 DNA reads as TGTGCCAGTAGTATGGGACAGGGGACGGGGTACACCGGGGAGCTGCTTTTT.

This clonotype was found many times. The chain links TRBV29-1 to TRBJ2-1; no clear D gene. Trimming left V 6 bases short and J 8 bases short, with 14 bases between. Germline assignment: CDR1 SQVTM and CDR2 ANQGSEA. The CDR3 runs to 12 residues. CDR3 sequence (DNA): TGCAGCGTCGCCAAGGTGCGTGATGAGCAGTTCTTC. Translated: CSVAKVRDEQFF.

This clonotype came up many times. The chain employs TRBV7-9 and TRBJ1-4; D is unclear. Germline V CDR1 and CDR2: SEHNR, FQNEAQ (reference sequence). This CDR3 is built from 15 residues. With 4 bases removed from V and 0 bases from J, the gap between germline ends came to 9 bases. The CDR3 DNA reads TGTGCCAGCAGCTCCATCACCGCAACTAATGAAAAACTGTTTTTT. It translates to CASSSITATNEKLFF.

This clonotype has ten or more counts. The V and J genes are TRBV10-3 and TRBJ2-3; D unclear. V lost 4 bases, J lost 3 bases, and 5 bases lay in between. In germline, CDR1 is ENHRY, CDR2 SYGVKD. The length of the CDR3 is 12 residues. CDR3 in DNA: TGTGCCATCAGTGGGGTGACAGATACGCAGTATTTT. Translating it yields CAISGVTDTQYF.

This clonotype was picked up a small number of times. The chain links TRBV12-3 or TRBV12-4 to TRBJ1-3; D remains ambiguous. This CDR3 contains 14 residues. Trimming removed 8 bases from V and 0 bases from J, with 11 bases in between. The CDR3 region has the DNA TGTGCCAGCTCCCGAAGCGGCTCTGGAAACACCATATATTTT. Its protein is CASSRSGSGNTIYF.

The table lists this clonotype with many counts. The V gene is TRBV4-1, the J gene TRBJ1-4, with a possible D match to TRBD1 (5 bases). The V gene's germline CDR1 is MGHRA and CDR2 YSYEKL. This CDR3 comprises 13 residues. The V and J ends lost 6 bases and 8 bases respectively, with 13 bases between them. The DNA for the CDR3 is TGCGCCAGCAGTGGACGAGGGGAAGAAAAACTGTTTTTT. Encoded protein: CASSGRGEEKLFF.

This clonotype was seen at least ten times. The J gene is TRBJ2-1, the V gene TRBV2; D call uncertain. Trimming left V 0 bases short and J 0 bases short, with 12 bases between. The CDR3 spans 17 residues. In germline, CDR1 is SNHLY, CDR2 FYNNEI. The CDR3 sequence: CASSEAPLIYSYNEQFF. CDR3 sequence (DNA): TGTGCCAGCAGTGAAGCGCCCCTTATATACTCCTACAATGAGCAGTTCTTC. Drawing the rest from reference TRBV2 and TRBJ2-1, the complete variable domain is EPEVTQTPSHQVTQMGQEVILRCVPISNHLYFYWYRQILGQKVEFLVSFYNNEISEKSEIFDDQFSVERPDGSNFTLKIRSTKLEDSAMYFCASSEAPLIYSYNEQFFGPGTRLTVL.

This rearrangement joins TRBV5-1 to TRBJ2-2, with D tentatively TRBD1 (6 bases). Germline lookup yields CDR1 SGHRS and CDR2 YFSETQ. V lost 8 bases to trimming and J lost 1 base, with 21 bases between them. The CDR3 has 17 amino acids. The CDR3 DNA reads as TGCGCCAGTAGCCTCACCCCCAGGGGCAAGAACACCGGGGAGCTGTTTTTT. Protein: CASSLTPRGKNTGELFF.

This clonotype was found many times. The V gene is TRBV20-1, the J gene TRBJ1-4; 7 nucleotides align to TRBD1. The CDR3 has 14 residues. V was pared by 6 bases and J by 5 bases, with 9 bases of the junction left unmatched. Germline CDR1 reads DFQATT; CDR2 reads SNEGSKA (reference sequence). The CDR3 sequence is CSALTGSLNEKLFF. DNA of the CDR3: TGCAGTGCACTGACAGGGTCATTGAATGAAAAACTGTTTTTT.

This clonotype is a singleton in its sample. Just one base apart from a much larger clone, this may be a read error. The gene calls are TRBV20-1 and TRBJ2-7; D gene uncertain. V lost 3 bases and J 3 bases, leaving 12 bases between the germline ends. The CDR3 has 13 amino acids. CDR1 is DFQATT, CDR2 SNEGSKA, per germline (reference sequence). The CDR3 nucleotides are TGCAGTGCTAGCGGAAAGCAAGTCTACGAGCAGTACTTC. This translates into CSASGKQVYEQYF.

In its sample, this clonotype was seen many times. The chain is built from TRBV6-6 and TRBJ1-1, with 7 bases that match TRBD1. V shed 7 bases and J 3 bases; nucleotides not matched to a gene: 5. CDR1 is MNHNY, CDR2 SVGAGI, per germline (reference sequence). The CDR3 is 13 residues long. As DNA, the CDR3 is TGTGCCAGCACCGGACAGGAAGACACTGAAGCTTTCTTT. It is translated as CASTGQEDTEAFF.

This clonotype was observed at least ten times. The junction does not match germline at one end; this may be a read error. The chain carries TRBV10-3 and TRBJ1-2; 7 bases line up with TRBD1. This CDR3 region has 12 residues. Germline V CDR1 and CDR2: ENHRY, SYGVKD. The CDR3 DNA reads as TGTGCCATCAGGACAGGGAACTCTGGCTACACCTTC. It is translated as CAIRTGNSGYTF.

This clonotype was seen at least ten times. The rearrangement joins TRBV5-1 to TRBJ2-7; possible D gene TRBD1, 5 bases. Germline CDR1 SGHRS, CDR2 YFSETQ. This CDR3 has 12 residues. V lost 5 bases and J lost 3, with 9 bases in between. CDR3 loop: CASSLDNYEQYF. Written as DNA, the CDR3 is TGCGCCAGCAGTCTGGACAACTACGAGCAGTACTTC.

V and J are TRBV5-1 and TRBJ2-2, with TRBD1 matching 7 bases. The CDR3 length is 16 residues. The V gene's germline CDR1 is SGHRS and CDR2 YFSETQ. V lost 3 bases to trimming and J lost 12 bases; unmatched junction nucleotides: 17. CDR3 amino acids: CASSSSGTVNTRKLFF. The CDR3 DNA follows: TGCGCCAGCAGCTCATCCGGGACAGTCAACACCAGGAAGCTGTTTTTT.

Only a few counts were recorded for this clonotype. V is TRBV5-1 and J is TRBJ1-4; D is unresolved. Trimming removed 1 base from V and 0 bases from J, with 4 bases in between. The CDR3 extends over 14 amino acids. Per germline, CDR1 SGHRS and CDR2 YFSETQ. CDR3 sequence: CASSLTATNEKLFF. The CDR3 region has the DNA TGCGCCAGCAGCTTGACAGCAACTAATGAAAAACTGTTTTTT.

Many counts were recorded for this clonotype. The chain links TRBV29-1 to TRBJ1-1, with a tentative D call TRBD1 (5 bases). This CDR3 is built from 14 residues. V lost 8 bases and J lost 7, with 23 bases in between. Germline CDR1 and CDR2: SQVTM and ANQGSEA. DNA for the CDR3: TGCAGCACCATGGCTCCACAGGTGAAGGGTGAAGCTTTCTTT. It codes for CSTMAPQVKGEAFF.